This TCR beta chain was sequenced in a study of T cell repertoires in cytomegalovirus infection. About the research overall: Matching HLA type, along with CMV infection, was indicated by public TCR beta signatures.

The CDR3 is 15 amino acids. V was clipped by 8 bases and J by 3 bases, with 19 bases between them. Germline lookup yields CDR1 SEHNR and CDR2 FQNEAQ (reference sequence). TCRdb re-called the reads with MiXCR, one entry per CDR3 protein. This sample has about 700,000 distinct CDR3 sequences, with around 30% found just once. As concerns this clonotype: Its antigen is as yet unknown.

This sequence originates from a human donor in good health (CMV status not recorded). Some clones in this sample may be carry-over from other donors' samples. The sequences come from cultured PBMCs, collected from culture after CMV antigen stimulation. The rearrangement links TRBV7-9 to TRBJ1-2; the D gene is possibly TRBD1 (6 bases). CDR3 sequence reads: CASDGRDTPYYGYTF. The CDR3, as DNA: TGTGCCAGCGACGGTAGGGACACACCGTACTATGGCTACACCTTC.